This paragraph covers one T cell receptor beta chain sequence. What it binds is not known. CDR3 length equals 14 residues. V lost 4 bases to trimming and J lost 5 bases, with 12 bases between them. CDR1 is MNHEY, CDR2 SVGEGT, per germline. The data stem from a study of CD8 T cells in ankylosing spondylitis. Findings and limits, study-wide: Apparently characteristic of ankylosing spondylitis blood was a TCR beta motif (fewer than ten highly homologous variants). As reported, disease-linked clones showed significant enrichment in matched ankylosing spondylitis synovial fluid.

The authors made TCR beta libraries by quantitative 5'-RACE with molecular barcodes. TCRdb itself ran the 5' RACE reads through MiXCR, one entry per CDR3 protein. The table lists 750,000 to 850,000 distinct CDR3 sequences, roughly 12% of them singletons, with about 0.49% in the top ten. Sequencing used blood, either unsorted or a sorted T cell fraction (not recorded which). J is TRBJ1-5 and V is TRBV6-2 or TRBV6-3; D perhaps matches TRBD1 (5 bases). The TCR sequence derives from a male donor with ankylosing spondylitis. This CDR3 reads CASSSQGWHQPQHF. The CDR3 nucleotides read TGTGCCAGCAGTTCCCAGGGATGGCATCAGCCCCAGCATTTT.